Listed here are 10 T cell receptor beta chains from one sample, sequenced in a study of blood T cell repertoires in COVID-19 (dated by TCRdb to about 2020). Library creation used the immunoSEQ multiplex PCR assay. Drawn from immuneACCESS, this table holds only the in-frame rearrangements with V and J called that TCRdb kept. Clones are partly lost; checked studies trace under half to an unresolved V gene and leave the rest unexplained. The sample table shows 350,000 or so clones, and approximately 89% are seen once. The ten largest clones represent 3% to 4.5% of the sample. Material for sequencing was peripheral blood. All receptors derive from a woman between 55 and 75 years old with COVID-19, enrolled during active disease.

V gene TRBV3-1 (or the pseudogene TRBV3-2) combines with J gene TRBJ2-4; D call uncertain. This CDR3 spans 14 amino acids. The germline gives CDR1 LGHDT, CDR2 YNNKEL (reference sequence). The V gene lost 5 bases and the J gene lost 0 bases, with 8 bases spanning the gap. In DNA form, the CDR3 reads TGTGCCAGCAGCAAGACATTAGCCAAAAACATTCAGTACTTC. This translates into CASSKTLAKNIQYF.

The CDR3 loop is CASSDQYEQYF. The CDR3 DNA reads TGTGCCAGCAGTGATCAGTACGAGCAGTACTTC. The V and J genes are TRBV2 and TRBJ2-7; D remains unclear. The CDR3 is made up of 11 amino acids. The germline V gene encodes CDR1 SNHLY and CDR2 FYNNEI. The V end lost 3 bases, the J end lost 4 bases, and 4 bases lay between the germline ends.

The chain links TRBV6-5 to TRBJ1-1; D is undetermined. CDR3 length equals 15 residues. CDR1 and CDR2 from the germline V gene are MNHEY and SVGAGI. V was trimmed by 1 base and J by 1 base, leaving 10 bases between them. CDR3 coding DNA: TGTGCCAGCAGTTACTATTGGGAGGGGAACACTGAAGCTTTCTTT. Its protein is CASSYYWEGNTEAFF.

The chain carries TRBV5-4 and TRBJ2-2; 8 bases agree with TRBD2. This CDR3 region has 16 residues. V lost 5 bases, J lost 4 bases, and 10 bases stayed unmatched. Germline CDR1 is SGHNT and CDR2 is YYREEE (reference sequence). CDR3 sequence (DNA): TGTGCCAGCAGGCTCGGGGGGGGCGGAGGCACCGGGGAGCTGTTTTTT. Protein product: CASRLGGGGGTGELFF. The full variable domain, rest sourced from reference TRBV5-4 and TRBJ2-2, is ETGVTQSPTHLIKTRGQQVTLRCSSQSGHNTVSWYQQALGQGPQFIFQYYREEENGRGNFPPRFSGLQFPNYSSELNVNALELDDSALYLCASRLGGGGGTGELFFGEGSRLTVL.

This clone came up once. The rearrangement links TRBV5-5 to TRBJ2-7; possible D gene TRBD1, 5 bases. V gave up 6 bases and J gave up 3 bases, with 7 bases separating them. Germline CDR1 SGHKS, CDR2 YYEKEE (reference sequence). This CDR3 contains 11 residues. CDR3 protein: CASTQGYEQYF. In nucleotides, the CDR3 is TGTGCCAGCACCCAGGGCTACGAGCAGTACTTC. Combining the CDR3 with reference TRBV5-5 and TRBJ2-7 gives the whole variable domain DAGVTQSPTHLIKTRGQQVTLRCSPISGHKSVSWYQQVLGQGPQFIFQYYEKEERGRGNFPDRFSARQFPNYSSELNVNALLLGDSALYLCASTQGYEQYFGPGTRLTVT.

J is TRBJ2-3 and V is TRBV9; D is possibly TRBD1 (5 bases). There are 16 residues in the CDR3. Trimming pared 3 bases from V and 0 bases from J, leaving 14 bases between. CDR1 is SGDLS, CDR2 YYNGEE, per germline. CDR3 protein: CASSGRSGLSTDTQYF. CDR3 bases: TGTGCCAGCAGCGGAAGATCAGGGTTAAGCACAGATACGCAGTATTTT.

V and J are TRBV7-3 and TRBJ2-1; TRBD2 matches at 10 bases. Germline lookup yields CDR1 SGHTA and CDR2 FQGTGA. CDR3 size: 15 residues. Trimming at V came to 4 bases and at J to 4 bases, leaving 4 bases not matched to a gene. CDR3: CASSYSGGPYNEQFF. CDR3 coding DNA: TGTGCCAGCAGCTATAGCGGGGGGCCATACAATGAGCAGTTCTTC.

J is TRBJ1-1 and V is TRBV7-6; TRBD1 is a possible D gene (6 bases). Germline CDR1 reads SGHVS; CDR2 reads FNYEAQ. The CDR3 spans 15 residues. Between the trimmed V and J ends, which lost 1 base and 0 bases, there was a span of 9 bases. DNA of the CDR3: TGTGCCAGCAGCTTAGGGGGACATCTGAACACTGAAGCTTTCTTT. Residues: CASSLGGHLNTEAFF.

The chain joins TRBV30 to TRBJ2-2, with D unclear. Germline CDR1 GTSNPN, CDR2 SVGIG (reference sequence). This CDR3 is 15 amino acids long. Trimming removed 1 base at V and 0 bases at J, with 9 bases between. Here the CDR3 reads CAWSAYTTNTGELFF. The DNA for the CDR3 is TGTGCCTGGAGTGCTTACACTACGAACACCGGGGAGCTGTTTTTT.

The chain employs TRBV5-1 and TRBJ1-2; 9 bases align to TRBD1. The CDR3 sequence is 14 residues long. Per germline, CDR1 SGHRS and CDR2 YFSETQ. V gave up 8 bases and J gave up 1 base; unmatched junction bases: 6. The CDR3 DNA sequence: TGCGCCAGTAGAACAGGGGGCTATAACTATGGCTACACCTTC. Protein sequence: CASRTGGYNYGYTF.